This T cell receptor (beta chain) was obtained from a study of Graves' ophthalmopathy and Graves' hyperthyroidism. Scientists amplified the TCR beta CDR3 regions from RNA transcripts. Scientists carried out first-round RT-PCR using HTBI primers and then a second-round multiplex PCR. Using its own MiXCR run on the multiplex PCR reads, TCRdb lists one record per CDR3 protein. Altogether 200,000 to 250,000 distinct CDR3 sequences are present, approximately 28% being singletons, with the ten largest covering approximately 8.2%. Only a few counts were recorded for this clonotype. The germline V gene encodes CDR1 MNHEY and CDR2 SVGAGI. The V gene lost 2 bases and the J gene lost 2 bases, with 9 bases spanning the gap. The CDR3 has 14 amino acids.

The sample taken for sequencing was peripheral blood. V and J are TRBV6-5 and TRBJ2-5; D is ambiguous. The receptor comes from a man in his fifties with Graves' ophthalmopathy. The DNA of the CDR3 is TGTGCCAGCAGTTACGGGCGGTATCAAGAGACCCAGTACTTC. It codes for CASSYGRYQETQYF.